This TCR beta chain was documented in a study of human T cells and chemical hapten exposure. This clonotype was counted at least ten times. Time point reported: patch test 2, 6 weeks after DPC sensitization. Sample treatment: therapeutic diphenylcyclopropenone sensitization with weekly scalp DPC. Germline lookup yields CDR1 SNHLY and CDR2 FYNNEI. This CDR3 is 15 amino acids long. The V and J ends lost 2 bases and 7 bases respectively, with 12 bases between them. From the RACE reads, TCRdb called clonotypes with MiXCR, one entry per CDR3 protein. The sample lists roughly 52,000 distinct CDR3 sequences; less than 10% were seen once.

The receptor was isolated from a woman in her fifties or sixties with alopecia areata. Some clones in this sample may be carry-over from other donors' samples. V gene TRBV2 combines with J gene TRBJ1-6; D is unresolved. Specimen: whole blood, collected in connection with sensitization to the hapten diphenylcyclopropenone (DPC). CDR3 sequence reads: CASSEPLTGNSPLHF. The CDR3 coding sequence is TGTGCCAGCAGTGAACCCCTTACGGGAAATTCACCCCTCCACTTT.